These 13 T cell receptor beta chains originate from one sample sequenced in a study of control samples from healthy donors and cancer patients. TCRdb's copy holds only in-frame clones and misses some; the assay was immunoSEQ multiplex PCR. The data show fewer than 500,000 clones, more than 80% seen once. Specimen: PBMCs. Receptors originate from a man between 40 and 49 years old with head and neck cancer.

V and J are TRBV12-1 and TRBJ1-1. TRBV12-1 is listed as a pseudogene. The CDR3 has 13 residues. CDR3 DNA sequence: TGTGCCAGCAGCTGGGGACCGAACACTGAAGCTTTCTTT. It is translated as CASSWGPNTEAFF.

The CDR3 is CSAAGRAPYTYEQYF. The CDR3 DNA reads TGCAGCGCCGCGGGCAGGGCGCCCTACACCTACGAGCAGTACTTC. The J gene is TRBJ2-7, the V gene TRBV29-1; TRBD1 or TRBD2 may be the D gene (5 bases each). Trimming shortened V by 7 bases and J by 2 bases, and 21 bases separated the two germline ends. Germline V CDR1 and CDR2: SQVTM, ANQGSEA. There are 15 residues in the CDR3.

The chain is built from TRBV30 and TRBJ1-5, with 8 bases matching TRBD1. The J segment lost 6 bases and the V segment lost 2 bases, leaving 9 bases of the junction unmatched. The germline V gene has CDR1 GTSNPN and CDR2 SVGIG (reference sequence). The CDR3 extends over 15 amino acids. CDR3 sequence: CAWSKQGVAGQPQHF. The CDR3 DNA reads as TGTGCCTGGAGTAAACAGGGGGTAGCAGGTCAGCCCCAGCATTTT.

The rearrangement joins TRBV30 to TRBJ1-1, with a possible D match to TRBD1 (5 bases). Between the trimmed V and J ends, which lost 4 bases and 0 bases, there was a span of 15 bases. CDR3 size: 15 residues. Germline lookup yields CDR1 GTSNPN and CDR2 SVGIG (reference sequence). The DNA of the CDR3 is TGTGCCTGGATCGCGCCTGGGGGTTTGAACACTGAAGCTTTCTTT. Amino acids: CAWIAPGGLNTEAFF.

The V gene is TRBV27, the J gene TRBJ2-2; unclear D gene. CDR1 is MNHEY, CDR2 SMNVEV, per germline (reference sequence). V was cut by 8 bases and J by 5 bases, with 12 bases left in between. The CDR3 contains 13 residues. CDR3 region: CASRRSGTGELFF. The CDR3 region has the DNA TGTGCCAGCCGTCGGTCCGGGACCGGGGAGCTGTTTTTT.

This sequence joins TRBV11-2 and TRBJ2-3, with 7 bases identical to TRBD2. J was trimmed by 6 bases and V by 6 bases; bases with no gene match: 15. The length of the CDR3 is 16 residues. Germline V gene sequence: CDR1 SGHAT, CDR2 FQNNGV. In DNA, the CDR3 is TGTGCCAGCAGTGGGAGGATAACGGGAGGAAGCGATACGCAGTATTTT. Amino acids: CASSGRITGGSDTQYF.

In its sample, this clone was seen once. The chain carries TRBV30 and TRBJ1-6; D is perhaps TRBD1 (5 bases). Germline lookup yields CDR1 GTSNPN and CDR2 SVGIG (reference sequence). The CDR3 runs 14 residues. V gave up 2 bases and J gave up 8 bases, with 13 bases separating them. DNA of the CDR3: TGTGCCTGGAGTCTGGGGTTAGGGGATTCACCCCTCCACTTT. This encodes CAWSLGLGDSPLHF. The whole variable domain, remainder taken from reference TRBV30 and TRBJ1-6, is SQTIHQWPATLVQPVGSPLSLECTVEGTSNPNLYWYRQAAGRGLQLLFYSVGIGQISSEVPQNLSASRPQDRQFILSSKKLLLSDSGFYLCAWSLGLGDSPLHFGNGTRLTVT.

V gene TRBV4-3 combines with J gene TRBJ1-2; 9 nucleotides align to TRBD1. The CDR3 covers 17 residues. Per the germline V gene, CDR1 is LGHNA and CDR2 is YSLEER. The V gene end was trimmed by 4 bases and the J gene end by 2 bases; junction bases not matched to a gene: 11. The CDR3 DNA reads as TGCGCCAGCAGCCGCCAAACCCGGACAGGGGTGAACTATGGCTACACCTTC. Encoded protein: CASSRQTRTGVNYGYTF.

This clone is a singleton in its sample. This chain links TRBV7-6 with TRBJ2-7; 11 positions match TRBD1. Losses at the gene ends were 5 bases for V and 2 bases for J; bases not matched to a gene: 11. Germline-derived CDR1 and CDR2 are SGHVS and FNYEAQ. This CDR3 spans 17 amino acids. The DNA for the CDR3 is TGTGCCAGCAGCCCTGAGTTATCGGGACAGGGGGCCTACGAGCAGTACTTC. This encodes CASSPELSGQGAYEQYF.

V and J are TRBV18 and TRBJ2-5; 10 nucleotides agree with TRBD1. Trimming removed 3 bases from V and 4 bases from J; junction bases left unmatched: 11. Germline CDR1 and CDR2: KGHSH and LQKENI. This CDR3 has 17 residues. The CDR3 DNA reads as TGTGCCAGCTCACCCCCCTCCGGGACAGGGGTGGGAGAGACCCAGTACTTC. It encodes CASSPPSGTGVGETQYF.

This clone has just one count. The CDR3 nucleotides read TGTGCCAGCCCCCCCAGGCCGAACACTGAAGCTTTCTTT. Its translation: CASPPRPNTEAFF. The chain links TRBV2 to TRBJ1-1; D remains ambiguous. CDR3 length equals 13 residues. V was shortened by 8 bases and J by 1 base, with 11 bases between the two germline ends. Germline loops: CDR1 SNHLY, CDR2 FYNNEI.

The sample holds a few counts of this clone. The genes are TRBV30 and TRBJ1-6; D remains ambiguous. This CDR3 has 11 amino acids. Germline loops: CDR1 GTSNPN, CDR2 SVGIG (reference sequence). V was clipped by 2 bases and J by 6 bases, with 2 bases between them. The CDR3 region is CAWSLNSPLHF. The CDR3 nucleotides read TGTGCCTGGAGTCTTAATTCACCCCTCCACTTT.

The rearrangement uses TRBV7-6 and TRBJ1-3, with 8 positions matching TRBD1. The CDR3 consists of 15 residues. The germline V gene has CDR1 SGHVS and CDR2 FNYEAQ. Trimming at V came to 5 bases and at J to 1 base, leaving 4 bases not matched to a gene. CDR3 coding DNA: TGTGCCAGCAGCGGACAGGGTTTATCTGGAAACACCATATATTTT. Its protein product is CASSGQGLSGNTIYF.